These 25 T cell receptor beta chains were all obtained from the same sample, sequenced in a study of siplizumab effects on memory and regulatory T cells. The protocol was immunoSEQ multiplex PCR, while the TCRdb copy is restricted to in-frame clones and leaves out a portion. The sample shows 60,000 or so clones, just over 90% of them seen only once. Sequencing used CD8+ T cells sorted from blood. These receptors all come from a human donor in good health.

The CDR3 reads CASSPVPLIPGGNEKLFF. The CDR3 coding sequence is TGTGCCAGCTCACCAGTCCCTCTGATTCCAGGAGGCAATGAAAAACTGTTTTTT. This sequence joins TRBV18 and TRBJ1-4; D not certain. Trimming pared 2 bases from V and 5 bases from J, leaving 21 bases between. The CDR3 extends over 18 amino acids. Germline assignment: CDR1 KGHSH and CDR2 LQKENI.

The rearrangement links TRBV29-1 to TRBJ2-3; 14 nucleotides line up with TRBD2. The CDR3 spans 16 residues. The V and J ends lost 5 bases and 0 bases, in that order; junction bases with no gene match: 4. CDR1 SQVTM and CDR2 ANQGSEA come from the germline V gene. CDR3 sequence reads: CSVRGLAGVSTDTQYF. CDR3 nucleotide sequence: TGCAGCGTTAGGGGACTAGCGGGAGTGAGCACAGATACGCAGTATTTT.

This sequence joins TRBV4-1 and TRBJ2-7; maybe TRBD1 (5 bases). The CDR3 length is 14 residues. CDR1 and CDR2 (germline): MGHRA, YSYEKL. Trimming took 1 base from V and 3 from J, leaving 10 bases between them. The CDR3 DNA follows: TGCGCCAGCAGCCAAGCTATAGGGGTCTACGAGCAGTACTTC. As protein: CASSQAIGVYEQYF.

The chain joins TRBV5-8 to TRBJ2-4; 9 positions agree with TRBD1. V lost 1 base, J lost 9 bases, and 5 bases stayed unmatched. CDR3 length: 14 residues. Germline lookup yields CDR1 SGHTS and CDR2 YDEGEE. The CDR3 reads CASSLPGQGSIQYF. CDR3 nucleotides: TGTGCCAGCAGCTTGCCGGGACAGGGAAGCATTCAGTACTTC.

The rearrangement uses TRBV7-6 and TRBJ2-2; TRBD2 matches 14 bases. Trimming took 4 bases from V and 6 from J; bases not matched to a gene: 4. The CDR3 totals 16 residues. Germline V gene data show CDR1 as SGHVS and CDR2 as FNYEAQ. CDR3 region: CASSSGLAGGSGELFF. CDR3 nucleotide sequence: TGTGCCAGCAGCTCCGGACTAGCGGGAGGCTCCGGGGAGCTGTTTTTT.

The V gene is TRBV7-6, the J gene TRBJ2-1, with TRBD2 matching over 12 bases. The V segment lost 2 bases and the J segment 0 bases; nucleotides outside the gene matches: 8. The CDR3 covers 19 residues. CDR1 is SGHVS and CDR2 is FNYEAQ in the germline V gene. This chain's CDR3 is CASSLPGLAGIGSYNEQFF. The CDR3 DNA reads TGTGCCAGCAGCTTACCTGGACTAGCGGGAATCGGCTCCTACAATGAGCAGTTCTTC.

The V gene is TRBV7-2, the J gene TRBJ2-2, with 16 bases that match TRBD2. This CDR3 region has 17 residues. Trimming cost V 6 bases and J 6 bases; bases outside gene matches: 7. The germline V gene has CDR1 SGHTA and CDR2 FQGNSA. The CDR3 loop is CASRGLAGGLYPGELFF. CDR3 DNA: TGTGCCAGCAGGGGACTAGCGGGAGGGTTGTATCCCGGGGAGCTGTTTTTT.

The chain joins TRBV4-1 to TRBJ2-3; TRBD1 aligns across 8 bases. Germline V gene lookup returns CDR1 MGHRA and CDR2 YSYEKL. With V trimmed by 0 bases and J by 2 bases, 10 bases remained unmatched. This CDR3 spans 18 amino acids. In DNA, the CDR3 is TGCGCCAGCAGCCAAGAGGACGACAGGGGCCCCGACACAGATACGCAGTATTTT. It translates to CASSQEDDRGPDTDTQYF.

The chain employs TRBV27 and TRBJ2-3; 10 nucleotides agree with TRBD2. Germline V lookup: CDR1 MNHEY, CDR2 SMNVEV (reference sequence). V was pared by 6 bases and J by 5 bases, with 11 bases of the junction left unmatched. The CDR3 totals 16 residues. This CDR3 reads CASREGEREGGDTQYF. The CDR3 coding sequence is TGTGCCAGCAGGGAGGGGGAGCGGGAGGGAGGAGATACGCAGTATTTT.

The gene calls are TRBV10-2 and TRBJ2-7, with D tentatively TRBD1 (6 bases). Germline CDR1 WSHSY, CDR2 SAAADI. This CDR3 has 14 residues. Trimming removed 3 bases at V and 6 bases at J, with 15 bases between. This CDR3 is CASSDPGDLVEQYF. Here the CDR3 DNA reads TGCGCCAGCAGTGACCCAGGGGATCTCGTCGAGCAGTACTTC.

The chain links TRBV29-1 to TRBJ2-1; D could derive from TRBD1 or TRBD2 (5 bases each). Trimming removed 6 bases at V and 6 bases at J, with 27 bases between. The CDR3 contains 17 residues. Per germline, CDR1 SQVTM and CDR2 ANQGSEA. The CDR3 here is CSVPLFGARRGGNEQFF. The DNA of the CDR3 is TGCAGCGTGCCCTTGTTTGGGGCGCGCCGTGGGGGCAATGAGCAGTTCTTC.

This clone showed up just a few times. CDR3 residues: CASREGLSNQPQHF. In DNA, the CDR3 is TGTGCCAGTAGGGAGGGGTTGAGCAATCAGCCCCAGCATTTT. The chain has TRBV19 and TRBJ1-5, with D possibly matching TRBD1 (5 bases). Germline CDR1 reads LNHDA; CDR2 reads SQIVND (reference sequence). With 6 bases removed from V and 1 base from J, the gap between germline ends came to 10 bases. The CDR3 covers 14 residues.

The chain uses TRBV7-9 and TRBJ2-7; D possibly matches TRBD1 or TRBD2 (5 bases each). Trimming stripped 5 bases from V and 4 bases from J, with 9 bases between. CDR3 length: 12 residues. The germline gives CDR1 SEHNR, CDR2 FQNEAQ (reference sequence). The CDR3 DNA sequence: TGTGCCAGCAGCGGGACCCTTTACGAGCAGTACTTC. Translating gives CASSGTLYEQYF.

The chain carries TRBV11-3 and TRBJ1-3, with D perhaps TRBD1 (5 bases). This CDR3 region has 16 residues. V gave up 1 base and J gave up 0 bases, with 10 bases separating them. The V gene's germline CDR1 is SGHNT and CDR2 YENEEA. The CDR3 DNA follows: TGTGCCAGCAGCTTAGTCCAGGGCGACTCTGGAAACACCATATATTTT. Protein: CASSLVQGDSGNTIYF. Variable domain in full (rest from reference TRBV11-3 and TRBJ1-3): EAGVVQSPRYKIIEKKQPVAFWCNPISGHNTLYWYLQNLGQGPELLIRYENEEAVDDSQLPKDRFSAERLKGVDSTLKIQPAELGDSAVYLCASSLVQGDSGNTIYFGEGSWLTVV.

The chain employs TRBV9 and TRBJ2-3; 7 nucleotides agree with TRBD2. Trimming cost V 4 bases and J 2 bases; bases outside gene matches: 10. The CDR3 covers 16 residues. Germline CDR1 SGDLS, CDR2 YYNGEE. The CDR3 nucleotides are TGTGCCAGCAGCCATCCCTCTAGCGGATTCACAGATACGCAGTATTTT. It specifies CASSHPSSGFTDTQYF.

This clone appeared a single time. The chain is built from TRBV14 and TRBJ2-7; 7 bases line up with TRBD1. The CDR3 is made up of 18 amino acids. Germline lookup yields CDR1 SGHDN and CDR2 FVKESK. The V segment lost 0 bases and the J segment 5 bases; nucleotides outside the gene matches: 16. CDR3 nucleotides: TGTGCCAGCAGCCAAGAATACCCCCTTTCGGGACAGTTCCACGAGCAGTACTTC. It codes for CASSQEYPLSGQFHEQYF.

The chain links TRBV9 to TRBJ2-1; D perhaps matches TRBD2 (7 bases). The CDR3 loop spans 14 amino acids. V lost 0 bases and J 8 bases, leaving 12 bases between the germline ends. Germline V CDR1 and CDR2: SGDLS, YYNGEE. CDR3 in amino acids: CASSVGGGEDEQFF. The CDR3 DNA reads TGTGCCAGCAGCGTAGGCGGGGGCGAGGATGAGCAGTTCTTC.

The rearrangement uses TRBV28 and TRBJ2-1; 7 nucleotides match TRBD2. The V gene's germline CDR1 is MDHEN and CDR2 SYDVKM. Trimming at V came to 6 bases and at J to 4 bases, leaving 15 bases not matched to a gene. The CDR3 spans 17 residues. The CDR3 spells CASSPRGDYLRYNEQFF. CDR3 coding DNA: TGTGCCAGCAGCCCCCGGGGGGACTACCTTCGGTACAATGAGCAGTTCTTC.

The sample holds one count of this clone. The chain combines TRBV7-3 with TRBJ2-2; the D is unclear. The CDR3 length is 12 residues. The ends were cut back, 6 bases at V and 2 bases at J, with 4 bases in the middle. CDR1 is SGHTA and CDR2 is FQGTGA in the germline V gene. CDR3 in DNA: TGTGCCAGCAGGAGTAACACCGGGGAGCTGTTTTTT. This codes for CASRSNTGELFF.

The chain carries TRBV30 and TRBJ2-1; no clear D gene. V dropped 3 bases and J dropped 7 bases, with 7 bases sitting between them. CDR1 is GTSNPN, CDR2 SVGIG, per germline (reference sequence). The CDR3 is made up of 11 amino acids. CDR3 in DNA: TGTGCCTGGAGCAAAGGGAATGAGCAGTTCTTC. Residues: CAWSKGNEQFF.

The genes are TRBV15 and TRBJ2-7; TRBD2 is a possible D gene (6 bases). V shed 0 bases and J shed 2 bases, with 11 bases lying between them. This CDR3 is built from 15 residues. Germline V gene data show CDR1 as LNHNV and CDR2 as YYDKDF (reference sequence). As DNA, the CDR3 is TGTGCCACCAGCAGAGATTTCGGCGGGGCCTACGAGCAGTACTTC. Protein product: CATSRDFGGAYEQYF.

The chain couples TRBV7-9 to TRBJ2-7, with no clear D. Germline V gene data show CDR1 as SEHNR and CDR2 as FQNEAQ (reference sequence). The CDR3 contains 12 residues. Trimming took 6 bases from V and 0 from J, leaving 6 bases between them. CDR3 residues: CASRRGSYEQYF. The CDR3 bases are TGTGCCAGCAGACGCGGCTCCTACGAGCAGTACTTC.

The CDR3 coding sequence is TGTGCCAGCAGGCCGGGGGTTGGGATGAGTACTAATGAAAAACTGTTTTTT. The encoded protein is CASRPGVGMSTNEKLFF. J is TRBJ1-4 and V is TRBV27, with a possible D match to TRBD1 (5 bases). The CDR3 extends over 17 amino acids. The V and J ends lost 6 bases and 2 bases respectively, with 19 bases between them. Germline V gives CDR1 MNHEY, CDR2 SMNVEV (reference sequence).

This chain connects TRBV7-6 to TRBJ2-7; D is ambiguous. This CDR3 contains 14 residues. Deletions cut 1 base from V and 2 bases from J, with 9 bases between. Germline CDR1 SGHVS, CDR2 FNYEAQ. The CDR3 DNA sequence: TGTGCCAGCAGCTTAGACGGCGGAGCCTACGAGCAGTACTTC. Its protein is CASSLDGGAYEQYF.

The chain is built from TRBV14 and TRBJ2-1; tentatively, D is TRBD1 or TRBD2 (5 bases each). The CDR3 consists of 13 residues. V was cut by 4 bases and J by 6 bases, with 10 bases left in between. Germline assignment: CDR1 SGHDN and CDR2 FVKESK. CDR3 DNA: TGTGCCAGCAGCCTCTATGGGGGCAATGAGCAGTTCTTC. The encoded protein is CASSLYGGNEQFF. Complete variable domain (other parts from reference TRBV14 and TRBJ2-1): EAGVTQFPSHSVIEKGQTVTLRCDPISGHDNLYWYRRVMGKEIKFLLHFVKESKQDESGMPNNRFLAERTGGTYSTLKVQPAELEDSGVYFCASSLYGGNEQFFGPGTRLTVL.